Each of the 4 T cell receptor beta chains below was sequenced from the same sample in a study of blood T cell repertoires in COVID-19. The table came from immunoSEQ multiplex PCR; TCRdb's copy has only in-frame clones and leaves some out. The sample consists of 180,000 or so clones, about 86% of them appearing once. The source material was peripheral blood. These receptors originate from a man in his 60s with acute or convalescent COVID-19.

The J gene is TRBJ2-3, the V gene TRBV3-1 (or the pseudogene TRBV3-2); tentatively, D is TRBD2 (5 bases). Trimming cost V 1 base and J 6 bases, with 17 bases left between them. There are 16 residues in the CDR3. CDR1 and CDR2 from the germline V gene are LGHDT and YNNKEL (reference sequence). CDR3 sequence reads: CASSQGWGVVGDTQYF. The CDR3 coding sequence is TGTGCCAGCAGCCAAGGTTGGGGAGTAGTTGGGGATACGCAGTATTTT.

This clone was seen a few times. The chain joins TRBV7-9 to TRBJ2-7; maybe TRBD1 (7 bases). The CDR3 has 14 amino acids. Trimming shortened V by 1 base and J by 6 bases, and 13 bases separated the two germline ends. The germline V gene encodes CDR1 SEHNR and CDR2 FQNEAQ (reference sequence). CDR3 bases: TGTGCCAGCAGCTTAGGGGCAGGGGGAGGCGAGCAGTACTTC. As protein: CASSLGAGGGEQYF.

The chain combines TRBV11-2 with TRBJ2-1, with TRBD1 matching over 7 bases. Germline CDR1 reads SGHAT; CDR2 reads FQNNGV. Unmatched junction bases numbered 3, after V lost 5 bases and J lost 5 bases. The CDR3 runs 13 residues. This CDR3 is CASSPDRDNEQFF. The CDR3 bases are TGTGCCAGCAGCCCCGACAGGGACAATGAGCAGTTCTTC.

A few counts support this clone. The V call is TRBV30, the J call TRBJ2-5; TRBD1 might be the D (6 bases). In germline, CDR1 is GTSNPN, CDR2 SVGIG (reference sequence). CDR3 length: 16 amino acids. Trimming left V 0 bases short and J 2 bases short, with 16 bases between. The chain's CDR3 is CAWSVSVGTPQETQYF. The CDR3 DNA reads TGTGCCTGGAGTGTATCGGTTGGGACACCTCAAGAGACCCAGTACTTC.